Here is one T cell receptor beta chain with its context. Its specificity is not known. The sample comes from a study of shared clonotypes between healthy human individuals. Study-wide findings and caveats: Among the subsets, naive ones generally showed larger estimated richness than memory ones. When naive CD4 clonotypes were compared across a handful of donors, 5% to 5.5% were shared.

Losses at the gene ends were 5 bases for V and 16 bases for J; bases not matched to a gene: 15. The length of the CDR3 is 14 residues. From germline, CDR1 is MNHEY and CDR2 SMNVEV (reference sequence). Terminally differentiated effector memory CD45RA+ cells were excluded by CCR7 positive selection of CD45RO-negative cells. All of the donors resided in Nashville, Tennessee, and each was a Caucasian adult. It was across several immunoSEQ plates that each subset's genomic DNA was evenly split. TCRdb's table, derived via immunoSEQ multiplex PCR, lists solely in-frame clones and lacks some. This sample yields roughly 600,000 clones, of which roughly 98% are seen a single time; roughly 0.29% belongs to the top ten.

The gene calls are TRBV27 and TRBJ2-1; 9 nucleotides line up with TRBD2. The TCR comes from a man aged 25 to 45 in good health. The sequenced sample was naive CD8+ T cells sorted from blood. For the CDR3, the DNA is TGTGCCAGCAGTCCGATAGCGGGAGCCGAACCGGTTTTCTTC. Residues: CASSPIAGAEPVFF.